The rows below give T cell receptor beta chains drawn from one sample of a study of cytomegalovirus exposure and HLA in healthy donors. Assay: immunoSEQ multiplex PCR; the TCRdb copy retains only in-frame clones and omits some. The sample records 100,000 to 140,000 clones, around three quarters being singletons. The sample consisted of PBMCs. These TCRs come from a man younger than 45 in good health and CMV-seronegative. Both conserved end residues are part of each CDR3. The order of the fields is J gene, D gene, clone size, V gene, CDR3 protein, CDR3 DNA. A D gene is named only where the DNA matches it firmly. A row's size may be missing; if present it is once, few, many or a size class.

J gene: TRBJ2-1; D gene: -; clone size: -; V gene: TRBV15; CDR3 protein: CATSRDLGGAYNEQFF; CDR3 DNA: TGTGCCACCAGCAGAGATCTTGGGGGCGCCTACAATGAGCAGTTCTTC
J gene: TRBJ2-7; D gene: TRBD1; clone size: -; V gene: TRBV5-4; CDR3 protein: CASSLGDRVHEQYF; CDR3 DNA: TGTGCCAGCAGCTTGGGGGACAGGGTCCACGAGCAGTACTTC
J gene: TRBJ2-7; D gene: TRBD1; clone size: -; V gene: TRBV28; CDR3 protein: CATAQGAPSEQYF; CDR3 DNA: TGTGCCACTGCACAGGGGGCGCCTTCCGAGCAGTACTTC
J gene: TRBJ2-7; D gene: TRBD1; clone size: -; V gene: TRBV5-1; CDR3 protein: CASSYRQGPSDEQYF; CDR3 DNA: TGCGCCAGCAGCTATAGACAGGGCCCGTCTGACGAGCAGTACTTC
J gene: TRBJ1-5; D gene: -; clone size: -; V gene: TRBV7-8; CDR3 protein: CASSLIGGNVPNQPQHF; CDR3 DNA: TGTGCCAGCAGCTTAATAGGAGGTAATGTCCCTAATCAGCCCCAGCATTTT
J gene: TRBJ2-5; D gene: -; clone size: -; V gene: TRBV7-9; CDR3 protein: CASSFPRNQETQYF; CDR3 DNA: TGTGCCAGCAGCTTCCCGCGCAACCAAGAGACCCAGTACTTC
J gene: TRBJ2-2; D gene: TRBD1; clone size: -; V gene: TRBV4-2; CDR3 protein: CASSQAKGQGPGELFF; CDR3 DNA: TGTGCCAGCAGCCAGGCGAAGGGACAGGGGCCCGGGGAGCTGTTTTTT
J gene: TRBJ1-1; D gene: -; clone size: -; V gene: TRBV19; CDR3 protein: CASSSQGRRGMNTEAFF; CDR3 DNA: TGTGCCAGTAGTTCCCAGGGAAGGCGGGGTATGAACACTGAAGCTTTCTTT
J gene: TRBJ1-6; D gene: -; clone size: -; V gene: TRBV6-6; CDR3 protein: CASSLGGVKASPLHF; CDR3 DNA: TGTGCCAGCAGCCTAGGGGGGGTAAAGGCTTCACCCCTCCACTTT
J gene: TRBJ2-7; D gene: -; clone size: few; V gene: TRBV28; CDR3 protein: CASSLTGNEQYF; CDR3 DNA: TGTGCCAGCAGTTTAACAGGGAACGAGCAGTACTTC
J gene: TRBJ2-1; D gene: TRBD2; clone size: -; V gene: TRBV7-3; CDR3 protein: CASTRLAGGSEQFF; CDR3 DNA: TGTGCCAGCACCCGACTAGCGGGAGGATCTGAGCAGTTCTTC
J gene: TRBJ2-1; D gene: -; clone size: few; V gene: TRBV7-9; CDR3 protein: CASSPPGAAGEQFF; CDR3 DNA: TGTGCCAGCAGCCCACCAGGTGCGGCGGGCGAGCAGTTCTTC
J gene: TRBJ2-5; D gene: TRBD1; clone size: -; V gene: TRBV6-1; CDR3 protein: CASQGQEGSETQYF; CDR3 DNA: TGTGCCAGCCAGGGACAGGAAGGATCGGAGACCCAGTACTTC
J gene: TRBJ2-5; D gene: -; clone size: -; V gene: TRBV7-6; CDR3 protein: CASSLVAGAQETQYF; CDR3 DNA: TGTGCCAGCAGCTTAGTGGCAGGGGCCCAAGAGACCCAGTACTTC
J gene: TRBJ2-3; D gene: TRBD1; clone size: -; V gene: TRBV6-1; CDR3 protein: CASSGLDRVGDTQYF; CDR3 DNA: TGTGCCAGCAGTGGGTTAGACAGGGTGGGAGATACGCAGTATTTT
J gene: TRBJ2-7; D gene: TRBD1; clone size: -; V gene: TRBV9; CDR3 protein: CASSVAPGGFYEQYF; CDR3 DNA: TGTGCCAGCAGCGTAGCTCCAGGGGGCTTCTACGAGCAGTACTTC
J gene: TRBJ1-2; D gene: -; clone size: -; V gene: TRBV7-2; CDR3 protein: CASSRDRNYGYTF; CDR3 DNA: TGTGCCAGCAGCCGCGACAGGAACTATGGCTACACCTTC
J gene: TRBJ2-7; D gene: -; clone size: -; V gene: TRBV21-1; CDR3 protein: CASSKRGRAYEQYF; CDR3 DNA: TGTGCCAGCAGCAAAAGGGGCAGGGCCTACGAGCAGTACTTC
J gene: TRBJ2-7; D gene: TRBD1; clone size: -; V gene: TRBV27; CDR3 protein: CASRLQGAYEQYF; CDR3 DNA: TGTGCCAGCAGATTACAGGGGGCCTACGAGCAGTACTTC
J gene: TRBJ1-2; D gene: -; clone size: once; V gene: TRBV2; CDR3 protein: CASNPGSYGYTF; CDR3 DNA: TGTGCCAGCAATCCGGGGTCATATGGCTACACCTTC
J gene: TRBJ1-1; D gene: -; clone size: -; V gene: TRBV5-1; CDR3 protein: CASSFGGVGTEAFF; CDR3 DNA: TGCGCCAGCAGCTTTGGGGGGGTGGGCACTGAAGCTTTCTTT
J gene: TRBJ2-3; D gene: -; clone size: -; V gene: TRBV7-8; CDR3 protein: CASSLESDTQYF; CDR3 DNA: TGTGCCAGCAGCTTAGAAAGCGATACGCAGTATTTT
J gene: TRBJ2-7; D gene: TRBD1; clone size: -; V gene: TRBV4-1; CDR3 protein: CASSQGTGGLVGSYEQYF; CDR3 DNA: TGCGCCAGCAGCCAAGGGACAGGGGGCTTAGTAGGGTCCTACGAGCAGTACTTC
J gene: TRBJ2-7; D gene: -; clone size: once; V gene: TRBV28; CDR3 protein: CASSPPDSRQYF; CDR3 DNA: TGTGCCAGCAGTCCTCCAGACAGTAGGCAGTACTTC
J gene: TRBJ1-4; D gene: TRBD1; clone size: many; V gene: TRBV5-5; CDR3 protein: CASSLVPPGQGATNEKLFF; CDR3 DNA: TGTGCCAGCAGCTTGGTCCCCCCGGGACAGGGGGCAACTAATGAAAAACTGTTTTTT